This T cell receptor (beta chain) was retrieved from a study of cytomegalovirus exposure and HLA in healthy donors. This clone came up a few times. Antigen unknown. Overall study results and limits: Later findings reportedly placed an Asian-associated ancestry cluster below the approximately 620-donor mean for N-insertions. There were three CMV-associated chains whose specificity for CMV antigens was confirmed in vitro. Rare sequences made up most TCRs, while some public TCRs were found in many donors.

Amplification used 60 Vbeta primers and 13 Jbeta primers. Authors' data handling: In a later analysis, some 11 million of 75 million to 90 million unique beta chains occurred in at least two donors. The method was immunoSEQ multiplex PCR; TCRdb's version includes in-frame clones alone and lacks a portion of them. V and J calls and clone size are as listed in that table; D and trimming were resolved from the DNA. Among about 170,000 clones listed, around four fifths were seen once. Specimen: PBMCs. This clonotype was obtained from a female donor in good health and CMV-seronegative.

DNA for the CDR3: TGTGCCAGCAGCCGCAGCCAGGCCCAGGCCGGGGAGCTGTTTTTT. This sequence encodes CASSRSQAQAGELFF. This chain uses TRBV4-2 with TRBJ2-2; no definite D call. The CDR3 length is 15 residues. Germline V lookup: CDR1 LGHNA, CDR2 YNFKEQ. V was clipped by 4 bases and J by 6 bases, with 15 bases between them.